Below, 27 T cell receptor beta chains from the same sample are listed, as sequenced in a study of cytomegalovirus exposure and HLA in healthy donors. PCR was performed using 60 Vbeta and 13 Jbeta primers. Measured with immunoSEQ multiplex PCR; TCRdb has only the in-frame clones, and not every one. The data show around 150,000 clones, with approximately 80% seen just once and over 2% held by the top ten. Material for sequencing was PBMCs. These receptor sequences come from a man aged 45 to 65 in good health and CMV-seronegative.

The sample holds a few counts of this clone. The V and J genes are TRBV6-5 and TRBJ2-7; D is ambiguous. Trimming took off 5 bases at V and 0 bases at J, with 8 bases between the two ends. Germline V gene data show CDR1 as MNHEY and CDR2 as SVGAGI. This CDR3 contains 13 residues. CDR3 DNA sequence: TGTGCCAGCAGTCCTGGCGGCTCCTACGAGCAGTACTTC. Protein sequence: CASSPGGSYEQYF.

The chain has TRBV9 and TRBJ2-7; D unresolved. The V and J ends lost 0 bases and 3 bases respectively, with 13 bases between them. In germline, CDR1 is SGDLS, CDR2 YYNGEE. The CDR3 totals 15 residues. In nucleotides, the CDR3 is TGTGCCAGCAGCGTAGACGCCCCCGCCTACTACGAGCAGTACTTC. Translating gives CASSVDAPAYYEQYF.

The gene calls are TRBV18 and TRBJ1-1; a possible D gene is TRBD1 (5 bases). Trimming shortened V by 3 bases and J by 1 base, and 9 bases separated the two germline ends. This CDR3 contains 14 residues. CDR1 and CDR2 (germline): KGHSH, LQKENI. CDR3 DNA sequence: TGTGCCAGCTCACCGCAGACAGCGAACACTGAAGCTTTCTTT. It codes for CASSPQTANTEAFF.

The J gene is TRBJ2-1, the V gene TRBV5-1, with TRBD2 as a possible D gene (5 bases). This CDR3 contains 15 residues. The germline gives CDR1 SGHRS, CDR2 YFSETQ. V was shortened by 0 bases and J by 4 bases, with 11 bases between the two germline ends. The CDR3 DNA follows: TGCGCCAGCAGCTTGGACGGGCCGGGATACAATGAGCAGTTCTTC. This sequence encodes CASSLDGPGYNEQFF.

The chain couples TRBV19 to TRBJ1-2; a possible D gene is TRBD1 (6 bases). There are 16 residues in the CDR3. V shed 1 base and J shed 3 bases, with 15 bases lying between them. Germline-derived CDR1 and CDR2 are LNHDA and SQIVND (reference sequence). Written as DNA, the CDR3 is TGTGCCAGTAGTATAGGTCCGAGGGGGACCCACTATGGCTACACCTTC. Residues: CASSIGPRGTHYGYTF.

The chain recombines TRBV5-1 with TRBJ2-7; TRBD1 aligns across 8 bases. CDR3 size: 15 residues. CDR1 is SGHRS and CDR2 is YFSETQ in the germline V gene. Trimming at V came to 6 bases and at J to 0 bases, leaving 8 bases not matched to a gene. For the CDR3, the DNA is TGCGCCAGCACCTCGACAGGGGAAACCTCCTACGAGCAGTACTTC. It translates to CASTSTGETSYEQYF.

This clone came up once. The J gene is TRBJ2-5, the V gene TRBV6-5, with 8 bases matching TRBD1. The CDR3 sequence is 14 residues long. V was clipped by 2 bases and J by 4 bases; unmatched bases: 3. CDR1 and CDR2 from the germline V gene are MNHEY and SVGAGI. For the CDR3, the DNA is TGTGCCAGCAGTTACGCCAGGGGGCTAGAGACCCAGTACTTC. Protein product: CASSYARGLETQYF.

The chain carries TRBV29-1 and TRBJ1-1; TRBD1 might be the D (5 bases). Per germline, CDR1 SQVTM and CDR2 ANQGSEA. Trimming took off 2 bases at V and 3 bases at J, with 10 bases between the two ends. CDR3 length: 13 amino acids. CDR3 coding DNA: TGCAGCGTTGAAAATACAGGATACACTGAAGCTTTCTTT. This codes for CSVENTGYTEAFF. The variable domain in full, completed from reference TRBV29-1 and TRBJ1-1, reads SAVISQKPSRDICQRGTSLTIQCQVDSQVTMMFWYRQQPGQSLTLIATANQGSEATYESGFVIDKFPISRPNLTFSTLTVSNMSPEDSSIYLCSVENTGYTEAFFGQGTRLTVV.

The CDR3 nucleotides are TGTGCCAGCAGCCAAGTGGGTGCGACTGCAACTAATGAAAAACTGTTTTTT. It yields the protein CASSQVGATATNEKLFF. The chain has TRBV4-2 and TRBJ1-4; D remains unclear. Deletions cut 1 base from V and 0 bases from J, with 12 bases between. CDR3 size: 17 residues. Germline-derived CDR1 and CDR2 are LGHNA and YNFKEQ.

The chain employs TRBV20-1 and TRBJ2-5; the D is unclear. The CDR3 totals 11 residues. V lost 6 bases to trimming and J lost 5 bases, with 10 bases between them. From germline, CDR1 is DFQATT and CDR2 SNEGSKA (reference sequence). CDR3 nucleotides: TGCAGTGCCGCTTACACGGAGACCCAGTACTTC. It encodes CSAAYTETQYF.

This clone appeared a single time. The V gene is TRBV5-1, the J gene TRBJ2-3; D is perhaps TRBD2 (6 bases). Trimming stripped 7 bases from V and 2 bases from J, with 14 bases between. Germline V gene data show CDR1 as SGHRS and CDR2 as YFSETQ. This CDR3 spans 14 amino acids. This chain's CDR3 is CASSGTGDTDTQYF. CDR3 in DNA: TGCGCCAGCTCCGGGACTGGAGACACAGATACGCAGTATTTT.

This chain links TRBV6-5 with TRBJ1-1, with D perhaps matching TRBD1 (6 bases). This CDR3 has 13 residues. V lost 7 bases and J lost 1, with 10 bases in between. Germline CDR1 MNHEY, CDR2 SVGAGI. The CDR3 loop reads CASNRGQNTEAFF. CDR3 DNA sequence: TGTGCCAGCAATAGGGGACAGAACACTGAAGCTTTCTTT.

Regarding this clone: Other DNA sequences within the sample encode an identical CDR3. This chain joins TRBV7-9 and TRBJ2-2; D is unclear. Looked up from germline, CDR1 is SEHNR and CDR2 is FQNEAQ (reference sequence). Trimming shortened V by 1 base and J by 2 bases, and 5 bases separated the two germline ends. The CDR3 sequence is 14 residues long. In DNA form, the CDR3 reads TGTGCCAGCAGCTTAGTACAAAACACCGGGGAGCTGTTTTTT. Amino acids: CASSLVQNTGELFF. Looking up the rest from reference TRBV7-9 and TRBJ2-2 gives the full variable domain: DTGVSQNPRHKITKRGQNVTFRCDPISEHNRLYWYRQTLGQGPEFLTYFQNEAQLEKSRLLSDRFSAERPKGSFSTLEIQRTEQGDSAMYLCASSLVQNTGELFFGEGSRLTVL.

The chain combines TRBV9 with TRBJ1-5; 7 nucleotides agree with TRBD1. The V and J ends lost 4 bases and 9 bases, in that order; junction bases with no gene match: 13. The germline CDR1 and CDR2 sequences are SGDLS and YYNGEE. The CDR3 extends over 15 amino acids. The CDR3 DNA is TGTGCCAGCAGCCCCGCGGGGACAGCCGTAGGGCCCCAGCATTTT. Protein sequence: CASSPAGTAVGPQHF.

The chain combines TRBV6-9 with TRBJ2-1, with TRBD2 matching 15 bases. Germline values: CDR1 MNHGY, CDR2 SVAAGI. The V segment lost 0 bases and the J segment 15 bases; nucleotides outside the gene matches: 6. The CDR3 runs to 15 residues. The CDR3 region has the DNA TGTGCCAGCAGTTATTCGAGGACTAGCGGGGGGGAGTGGTTCTTC. This codes for CASSYSRTSGGEWFF.

The rearrangement joins TRBV15 to TRBJ2-4; maybe TRBD1 (6 bases). V was trimmed by 3 bases and J by 1 base, leaving 13 bases between them. The CDR3 runs 16 residues. The germline gives CDR1 LNHNV, CDR2 YYDKDF (reference sequence). CDR3 region: CATSSATGLAKNIQYF. DNA for the CDR3: TGTGCCACCAGCAGTGCTACAGGGTTGGCCAAAAACATTCAGTACTTC.

The rearrangement joins TRBV27 to TRBJ1-2; D is ambiguous. V dropped 10 bases and J dropped 2 bases, with 17 bases sitting between them. Germline V CDR1 and CDR2: MNHEY, SMNVEV (reference sequence). The CDR3 is 14 amino acids. The CDR3 region is CATTVGPDNYGYTF. The CDR3 DNA reads as TGTGCCACTACAGTAGGCCCCGACAACTATGGCTACACCTTC.

The rearrangement joins TRBV7-3 to TRBJ2-7; D gene uncertain. The V end was cut by 2 bases, the J end by 0 bases, with 11 bases between. The CDR3 spans 15 residues. In germline, CDR1 is SGHTA, CDR2 FQGTGA. CDR3 DNA: TGTGCCAGCAGCTTATATCCAGTAACCTCCTACGAGCAGTACTTC. Amino acids: CASSLYPVTSYEQYF.

The chain joins TRBV7-7 to TRBJ2-7; 7 bases match TRBD2. The germline V gene has CDR1 SSHAT and CDR2 FNYEAQ (reference sequence). This CDR3 contains 13 residues. V lost 1 base, J lost 6 bases, and 3 bases stayed unmatched. The CDR3 loop reads CASSLEREGEQYF. The CDR3 DNA sequence: TGTGCCAGCAGCTTAGAAAGGGAGGGCGAGCAGTACTTC.

This chain links TRBV5-1 with TRBJ2-7, with D perhaps matching TRBD1 (6 bases). CDR3 size: 15 residues. The germline gives CDR1 SGHRS, CDR2 YFSETQ. Trimming stripped 1 base from V and 7 bases from J, with 18 bases between. CDR3 nucleotides: TGCGCCAGCAGCTTGACGAGCAGGGGAGAGGGAGAGCAGTACTTC. Translated: CASSLTSRGEGEQYF. The variable domain in full, completed from reference TRBV5-1 and TRBJ2-7, reads KAGVTQTPRYLIKTRGQQVTLSCSPISGHRSVSWYQQTPGQGLQFLFEYFSETQRNKGNFPGRFSGRQFSNSRSEMNVSTLELGDSALYLCASSLTSRGEGEQYFGPGTRLTVT.

As regards this clone: A junction end diverges from the germline sequence, so it may reflect a read error. The rearrangement uses TRBV7-7 and TRBJ1-1, with TRBD1 as a possible D gene (5 bases). Germline V CDR1 and CDR2: SSHAT, FNYEAQ (reference sequence). There are 13 residues in the CDR3. The CDR3 here is CASSLTENTEAFF. The CDR3 DNA sequence: TGTGCTAGCAGCTTGACAGAGAACACTGAAGCTTTCTTT.

The genes are TRBV2 and TRBJ2-7, with TRBD1 matching over 7 bases. The germline gives CDR1 SNHLY, CDR2 FYNNEI. The CDR3 extends over 13 amino acids. After removal of 4 bases from V and 4 bases from J, the junction contained 4 bases not matched to a gene. The CDR3 bases are TGTGCCAGCAGTGCCGGGACAGTTTACGAGCAGTACTTC. Protein sequence: CASSAGTVYEQYF.

This sequence joins TRBV19 and TRBJ2-5; D perhaps matches TRBD1 (6 bases). The CDR3 extends over 14 amino acids. Germline V CDR1 and CDR2: LNHDA, SQIVND (reference sequence). V lost 6 bases and J lost 2, with 13 bases in between. Here the CDR3 reads CASSPPGQQETQYF. The CDR3 bases are TGTGCCAGTAGCCCCCCGGGACAACAAGAGACCCAGTACTTC.

The V and J genes are TRBV4-2 and TRBJ2-7, with 9 bases that match TRBD2. The J segment lost 6 bases and the V segment lost 0 bases, leaving 6 bases of the junction unmatched. CDR3 size: 15 residues. CDR1 is LGHNA, CDR2 YNFKEQ, per germline. The CDR3 coding sequence is TGTGCCAGCAGCCAAGATCGGGCGGGGGGGTTCGAGCAGTACTTC. Translated: CASSQDRAGGFEQYF.

The V gene is TRBV21-1, the J gene TRBJ2-5; TRBD2 is taken as the D call from the table, unchecked against the DNA. TRBV21-1 has pseudogene status. CDR3 length: 16 amino acids. The CDR3 is CASSKESGGTEETQYF. The CDR3 DNA reads TGTGCCAGCAGCAAAGAAAGCGGGGGGACTGAAGAGACCCAGTACTTC.

V is TRBV19 and J is TRBJ1-1, with 8 nucleotides matching TRBD1. The ends lost 5 bases at V and 2 bases at J; junction bases unmatched: 4. This CDR3 is built from 14 residues. Germline V gene data show CDR1 as LNHDA and CDR2 as SQIVND (reference sequence). The chain's CDR3 is CASSPDRGNTEAFF. The CDR3 DNA follows: TGTGCCAGTAGTCCCGACAGGGGAAACACTGAAGCTTTCTTT. The complete variable domain, with remaining parts taken from reference TRBV19 and TRBJ1-1, reads DGGITQSPKYLFRKEGQNVTLSCEQNLNHDAMYWYRQDPGQGLRLIYYSQIVNDFQKGDIAEGYSVSREKKESFPLTVTSAQKNPTAFYLCASSPDRGNTEAFFGQGTRLTVV.

CDR3 DNA: TGTGCCAGCAGCCCACAGGGGGCTCGGGACTCCCAGCATTTT. This codes for CASSPQGARDSQHF. This chain links TRBV6-5 with TRBJ1-5; TRBD1 aligns across 9 bases. V lost 6 bases and J lost 11; bases outside the gene matches: 11. CDR1 and CDR2 (germline): MNHEY, SVGAGI. The CDR3 is 14 amino acids.